Reported below is one T cell receptor beta chain. Its antigen is not identified. The CDR3 covers 18 residues. Germline V gives CDR1 WNHNN, CDR2 SYGVQD (reference sequence). Trimming cost V 9 bases and J 0 bases, with 24 bases left between them. The sample comes from a study of cytomegalovirus exposure and HLA in healthy donors. Across the whole study: An early release of data contained roughly 86 million unique TCRs, which came from HLA-typed donors. Study observations and caveats: Being indistinguishable, some V segments were excluded, TRBV6-2 and TRBV6-3 among them. Most of the TCR beta V segments (in an earlier analysis) were productive either about 87% or about 30% of the time. In a later analysis, most CMV-associated TCR beta chains appeared HLA-restricted.

Both 60 Vbeta primers and 13 Jbeta primers went into the PCR. The protocol was immunoSEQ multiplex PCR, while the TCRdb copy is restricted to in-frame clones and leaves out a portion. The sample records a few hundred thousand clones, 60% to 80% being singletons. This TCR was recovered from a man between 18 and 29 years old in good health and CMV-seronegative. The chain couples TRBV10-1 to TRBJ1-5, with D hard to call. Sequenced: PBMCs. CDR3 bases: TGCGCCAGACACGGCAGACCGGGATCGGTCTATAGCAATCAGCCCCAGCATTTT. This sequence encodes CARHGRPGSVYSNQPQHF.